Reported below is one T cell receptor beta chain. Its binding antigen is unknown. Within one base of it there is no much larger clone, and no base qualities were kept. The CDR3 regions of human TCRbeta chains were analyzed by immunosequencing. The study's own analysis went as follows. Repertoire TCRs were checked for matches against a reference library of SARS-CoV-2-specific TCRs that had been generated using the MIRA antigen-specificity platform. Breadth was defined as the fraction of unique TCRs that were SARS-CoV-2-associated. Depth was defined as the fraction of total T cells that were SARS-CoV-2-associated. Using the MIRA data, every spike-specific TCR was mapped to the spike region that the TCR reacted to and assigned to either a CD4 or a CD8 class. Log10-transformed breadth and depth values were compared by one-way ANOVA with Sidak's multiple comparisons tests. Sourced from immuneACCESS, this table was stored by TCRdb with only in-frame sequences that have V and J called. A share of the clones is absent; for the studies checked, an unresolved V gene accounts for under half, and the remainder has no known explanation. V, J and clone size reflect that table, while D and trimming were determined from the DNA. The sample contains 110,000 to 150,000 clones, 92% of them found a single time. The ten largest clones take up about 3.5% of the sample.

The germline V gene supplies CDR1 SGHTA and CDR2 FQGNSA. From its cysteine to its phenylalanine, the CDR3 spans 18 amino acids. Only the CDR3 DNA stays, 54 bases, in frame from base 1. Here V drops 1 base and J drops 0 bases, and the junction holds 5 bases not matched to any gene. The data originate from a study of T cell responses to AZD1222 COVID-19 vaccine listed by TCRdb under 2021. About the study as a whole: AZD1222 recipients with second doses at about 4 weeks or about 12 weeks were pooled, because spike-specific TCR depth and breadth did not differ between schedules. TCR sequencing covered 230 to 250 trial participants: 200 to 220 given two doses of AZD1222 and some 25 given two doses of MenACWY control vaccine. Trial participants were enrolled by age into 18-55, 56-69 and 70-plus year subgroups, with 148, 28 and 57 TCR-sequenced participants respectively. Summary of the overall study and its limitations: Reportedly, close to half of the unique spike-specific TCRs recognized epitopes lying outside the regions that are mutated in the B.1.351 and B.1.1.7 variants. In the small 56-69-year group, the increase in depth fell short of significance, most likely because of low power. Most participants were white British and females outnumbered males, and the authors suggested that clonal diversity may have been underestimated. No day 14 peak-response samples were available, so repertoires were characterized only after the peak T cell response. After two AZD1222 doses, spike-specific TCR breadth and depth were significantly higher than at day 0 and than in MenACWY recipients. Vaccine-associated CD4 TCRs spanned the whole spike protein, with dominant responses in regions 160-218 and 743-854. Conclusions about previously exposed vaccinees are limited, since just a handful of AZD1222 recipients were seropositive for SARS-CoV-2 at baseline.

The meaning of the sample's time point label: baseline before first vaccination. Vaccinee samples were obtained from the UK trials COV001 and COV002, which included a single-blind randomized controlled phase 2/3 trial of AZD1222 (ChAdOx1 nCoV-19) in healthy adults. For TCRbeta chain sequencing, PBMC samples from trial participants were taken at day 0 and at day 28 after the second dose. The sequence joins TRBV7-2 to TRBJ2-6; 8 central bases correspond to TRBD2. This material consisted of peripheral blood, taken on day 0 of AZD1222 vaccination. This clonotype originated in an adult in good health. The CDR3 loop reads CASSLGTSRFSGANVLTF. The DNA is TGTGCCAGCAGCTTAGGGACTAGCCGATTCTCTGGGGCCAACGTCCTGACTTTC.